These T cell receptor beta chains were read from a single sample in a study of beta chain features in type 1 diabetes. Here immunoSEQ multiplex PCR was the method, and the copy in TCRdb shows in-frame clones only, minus some. Counted here are about 360,000 clones, over 10% occurring once; the ten biggest clones make up less than 0.02%. Material: naive CD4+ T cells from blood. The receptors derive from a man between 18 and 35 years old in good health. Both conserved end residues are part of each CDR3. A D gene is named only where the DNA matches it firmly. The size of a clone is reported for some rows only, either as once, few or many, or as a class for expanded clones.

v_gene,abundance,d_gene,j_gene,CDR3aa,CDR3nt
TRBV5-1,few,TRBD2,TRBJ2-5,CASSSSGTETQYF,TGCGCCAGCAGCTCTAGCGGGACAGAGACCCAGTACTTC
TRBV6-6,few,TRBD1,TRBJ1-1,CASSYSRTGATEAFF,TGTGCCAGCAGTTACTCAAGGACAGGCGCCACTGAAGCTTTCTTT
TRBV9,few,TRBD2,TRBJ2-3,CASSVVQLAGTDTQYF,TGTGCCAGCAGCGTAGTTCAACTAGCGGGCACAGATACGCAGTATTTT
TRBV19,NA,TRBD2,TRBJ2-6,CASNAGGFLSGANVLTF,TGTGCCAGTAATGCGGGGGGTTTCCTCTCTGGGGCCAACGTCCTGACTTTC
TRBV7-2,NA,TRBD1,TRBJ1-1,CASSPEGQGGTEAFF,TGTGCCAGCAGCCCCGAGGGACAGGGTGGTACTGAAGCTTTCTTT
TRBV20-1,few,NA,TRBJ2-1,CSASRVNEQFF,TGCAGTGCTAGTCGGGTCAATGAGCAGTTCTTC
TRBV11-3,NA,NA,TRBJ2-3,CASSSPLRADTQYF,TGTGCCAGCAGCTCACCCCTTCGGGCAGATACGCAGTATTTT
TRBV11-3,few,NA,TRBJ2-7,CASSSAGIHEQYF,TGTGCCAGCAGCTCCGCGGGGATTCACGAGCAGTACTTC
TRBV6-5,few,NA,TRBJ2-7,CASSYSDGSPYEQYF,TGTGCCAGCAGTTACTCGGACGGGAGCCCCTACGAGCAGTACTTC
TRBV6-6,NA,TRBD1,TRBJ2-2,CASRGGTGVAGELFF,TGTGCCAGCAGGGGGGGGACAGGGGTGGCCGGGGAGCTGTTTTTT
TRBV14,NA,NA,TRBJ1-2,CASSQDAGRYGYTF,TGTGCCAGCAGCCAAGACGCGGGACGCTATGGCTACACCTTC
TRBV5-6,NA,TRBD2,TRBJ2-3,CASRPGLHTDTQYF,TGTGCCAGCAGACCGGGACTACACACAGATACGCAGTATTTT
TRBV6-1,few,TRBD2,TRBJ2-3,CASRVGDYSTDTQYF,TGTGCCAGCAGGGTGGGGGACTATAGCACAGATACGCAGTATTTT
TRBV7-2,few,NA,TRBJ2-5,CASSSPGGVEETQYF,TGTGCCAGCAGCTCCCCTGGCGGGGTCGAAGAGACCCAGTACTTC
TRBV9,NA,TRBD2,TRBJ2-7,CASSFGLAGDYEQYF,TGTGCCAGCAGCTTTGGACTAGCGGGAGATTACGAGCAGTACTTC
TRBV15,few,TRBD1,TRBJ1-1,CATSRDRDEAFF,TGTGCCACCAGCCGGGACAGGGACGAAGCTTTCTTT
TRBV6-5,NA,NA,TRBJ1-1,CASSFGRSTEAFF,TGTGCCAGCAGTTTTGGGCGCAGCACTGAAGCTTTCTTT
TRBV29-1,few,TRBD1,TRBJ1-1,CSVMTGVNTEAFF,TGCAGCGTCATGACAGGGGTGAACACTGAAGCTTTCTTT
TRBV28,few,TRBD2,TRBJ2-3,CASQPLGAGGLTDTQYF,TGTGCCAGCCAGCCGCTGGGAGCGGGGGGTCTCACAGATACGCAGTATTTT
TRBV4-3,few,NA,TRBJ2-7,CASRRTLVEDYEQYF,TGCGCCAGCAGACGCACCTTGGTGGAGGACTACGAGCAGTACTTC
TRBV30,few,NA,TRBJ2-2,CAWSVLLAGELFF,TGTGCCTGGAGCGTACTACTTGCCGGGGAGCTGTTTTTT
TRBV2,NA,NA,TRBJ2-7,CASSEDFGSQYF,TGTGCCAGCAGTGAAGACTTCGGGTCGCAGTACTTC
TRBV5-1,NA,TRBD2,TRBJ2-7,CASSFDGGTYEQYF,TGCGCCAGCAGCTTCGACGGGGGGACCTACGAGCAGTACTTC
TRBV9,once,TRBD2,TRBJ2-7,CASSSSPREKVYEQYF,TGTGCCAGCAGCTCCTCCCCGCGGGAGAAAGTCTACGAGCAGTACTTC
TRBV20-1,NA,NA,TRBJ2-3,CSAAITDTQYF,TGCAGTGCCGCGATCACAGATACGCAGTATTTT
TRBV7-9,NA,NA,TRBJ1-2,CASSQLGRNGYTF,TGTGCCAGCAGCCAGTTGGGGAGGAATGGCTACACCTTC
TRBV28,NA,TRBD2,TRBJ2-1,CASTPPGTSLQEQFF,TGTGCCAGCACTCCACCCGGGACTAGTCTCCAAGAGCAGTTCTTC
TRBV7-2,NA,TRBD2,TRBJ2-7,CASSLDSGGGYEQYF,TGTGCCAGCAGCTTAGATAGCGGGGGGGGGTACGAGCAGTACTTC
TRBV6-1,few,NA,TRBJ1-5,CASSEGPSNQPQHF,TGTGCCAGCAGTGAGGGGCCAAGCAATCAGCCCCAGCATTTT
TRBV29-1,NA,NA,TRBJ1-6,CSVGVEINSPLHF,TGCAGCGTTGGTGTGGAGATAAATTCACCCCTCCACTTT
TRBV9,NA,NA,TRBJ2-7,CASSVGGGDEQYF,TGTGCCAGCAGCGTGGGAGGAGGGGACGAGCAGTACTTC